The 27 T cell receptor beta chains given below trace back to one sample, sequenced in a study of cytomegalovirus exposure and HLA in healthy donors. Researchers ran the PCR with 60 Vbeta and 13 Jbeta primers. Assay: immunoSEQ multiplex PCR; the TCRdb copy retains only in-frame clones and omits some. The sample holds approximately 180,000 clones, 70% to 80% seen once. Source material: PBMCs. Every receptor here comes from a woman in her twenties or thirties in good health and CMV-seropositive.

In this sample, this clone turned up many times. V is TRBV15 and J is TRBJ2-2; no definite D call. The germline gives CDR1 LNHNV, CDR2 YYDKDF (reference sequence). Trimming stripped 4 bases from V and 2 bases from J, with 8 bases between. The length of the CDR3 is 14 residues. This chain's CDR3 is CATSTFFNTGELFF. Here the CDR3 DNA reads TGTGCCACCAGCACCTTCTTTAACACCGGGGAGCTGTTTTTT.

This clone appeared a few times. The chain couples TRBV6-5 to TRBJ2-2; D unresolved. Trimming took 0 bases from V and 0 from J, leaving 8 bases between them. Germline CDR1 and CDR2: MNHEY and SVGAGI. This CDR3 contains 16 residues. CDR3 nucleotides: TGTGCCAGCAGTTACTCGTACTCTTCGAACACCGGGGAGCTGTTTTTT. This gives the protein CASSYSYSSNTGELFF.

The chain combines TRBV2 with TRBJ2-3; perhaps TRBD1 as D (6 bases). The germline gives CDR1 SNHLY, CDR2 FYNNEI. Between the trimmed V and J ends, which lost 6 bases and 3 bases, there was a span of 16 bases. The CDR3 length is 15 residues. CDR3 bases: TGTGCCAGCAGGGAGGCCTTAAGGGGGACAGATACGCAGTATTTT. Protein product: CASREALRGTDTQYF.

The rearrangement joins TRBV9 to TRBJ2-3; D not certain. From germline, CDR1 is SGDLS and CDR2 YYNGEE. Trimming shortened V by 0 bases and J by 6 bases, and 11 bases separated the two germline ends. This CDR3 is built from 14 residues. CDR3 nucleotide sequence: TGTGCCAGCAGCGTAGTGGGCATTGTGGATACGCAGTATTTT. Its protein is CASSVVGIVDTQYF.

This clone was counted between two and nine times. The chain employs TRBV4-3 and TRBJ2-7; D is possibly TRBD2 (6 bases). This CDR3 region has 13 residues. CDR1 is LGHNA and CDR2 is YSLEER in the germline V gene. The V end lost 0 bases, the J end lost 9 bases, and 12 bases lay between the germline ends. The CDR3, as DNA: TGCGCCAGCAGCCAAGATTTTGGGGGGATGCAGTACTTC. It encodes CASSQDFGGMQYF.

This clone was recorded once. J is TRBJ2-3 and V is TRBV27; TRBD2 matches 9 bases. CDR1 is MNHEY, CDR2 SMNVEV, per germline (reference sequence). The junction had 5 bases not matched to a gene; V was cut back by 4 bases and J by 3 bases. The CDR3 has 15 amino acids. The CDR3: CASSSPAGGTDTQYF. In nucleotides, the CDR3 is TGTGCCAGCAGTTCGCCGGCGGGAGGGACAGATACGCAGTATTTT.

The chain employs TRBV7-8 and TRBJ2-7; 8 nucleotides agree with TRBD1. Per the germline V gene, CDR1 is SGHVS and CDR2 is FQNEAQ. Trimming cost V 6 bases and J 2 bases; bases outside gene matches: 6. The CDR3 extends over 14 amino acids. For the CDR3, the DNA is TGTGCCAGCAGTCAGGACAGGGTGGCCTACGAGCAGTACTTC. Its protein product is CASSQDRVAYEQYF. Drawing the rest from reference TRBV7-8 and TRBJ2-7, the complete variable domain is GAGVSQSPRYKVAKRGQDVALRCDPISGHVSLFWYQQALGQGPEFLTYFQNEAQLDKSGLPSDRFFAERPEGSVSTLKIQRTQQEDSAVYLCASSQDRVAYEQYFGPGTRLTVT.

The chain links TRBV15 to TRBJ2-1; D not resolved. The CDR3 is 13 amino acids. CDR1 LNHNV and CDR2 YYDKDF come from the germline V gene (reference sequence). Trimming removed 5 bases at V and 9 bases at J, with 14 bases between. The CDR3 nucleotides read TGTGCCACCAGCTCCACGCGCGTAGCTGAGCAGTTCTTC. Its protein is CATSSTRVAEQFF.

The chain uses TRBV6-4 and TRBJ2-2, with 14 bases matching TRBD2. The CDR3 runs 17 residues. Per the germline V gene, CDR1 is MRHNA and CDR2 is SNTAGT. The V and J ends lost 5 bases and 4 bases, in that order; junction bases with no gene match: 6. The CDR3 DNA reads TGTGCCAGCAGTATGGGACTAGCGGGAGTTGGCACCGGGGAGCTGTTTTTT. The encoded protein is CASSMGLAGVGTGELFF.

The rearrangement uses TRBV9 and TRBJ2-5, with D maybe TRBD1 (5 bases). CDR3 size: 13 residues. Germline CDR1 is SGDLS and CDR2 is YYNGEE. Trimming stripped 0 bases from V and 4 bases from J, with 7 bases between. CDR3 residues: CASSVVQGETQYF. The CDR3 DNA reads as TGTGCCAGCAGCGTAGTCCAGGGAGAGACCCAGTACTTC.

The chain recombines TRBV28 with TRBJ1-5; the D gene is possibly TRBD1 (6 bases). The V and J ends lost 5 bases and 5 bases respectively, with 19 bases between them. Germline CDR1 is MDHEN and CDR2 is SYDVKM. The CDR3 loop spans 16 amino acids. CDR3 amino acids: CASSPSGTGGYQPQHF. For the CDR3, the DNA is TGTGCCAGCAGTCCGTCTGGCACTGGGGGCTATCAGCCCCAGCATTTT.

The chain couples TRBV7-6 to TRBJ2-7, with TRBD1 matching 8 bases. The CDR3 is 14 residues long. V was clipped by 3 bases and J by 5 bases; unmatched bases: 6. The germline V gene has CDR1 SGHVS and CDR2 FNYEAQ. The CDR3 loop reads CASSFGQGRDEQYF. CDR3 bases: TGTGCCAGCAGCTTTGGACAGGGTAGAGACGAGCAGTACTTC.

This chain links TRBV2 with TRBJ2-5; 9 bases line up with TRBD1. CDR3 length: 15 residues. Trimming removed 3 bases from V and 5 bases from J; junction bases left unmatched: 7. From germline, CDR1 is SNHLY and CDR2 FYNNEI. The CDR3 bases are TGTGCCAGCAGTGAGCCGACAGGGGGTTGGGAGACCCAGTACTTC. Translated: CASSEPTGGWETQYF.

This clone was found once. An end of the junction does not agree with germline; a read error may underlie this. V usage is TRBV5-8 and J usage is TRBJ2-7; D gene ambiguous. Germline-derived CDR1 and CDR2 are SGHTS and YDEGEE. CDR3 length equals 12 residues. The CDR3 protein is CASTPVPPPQDF. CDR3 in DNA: TGTGCCAGCACCCCGGTCCCACCGCCCCAGGACTTC.

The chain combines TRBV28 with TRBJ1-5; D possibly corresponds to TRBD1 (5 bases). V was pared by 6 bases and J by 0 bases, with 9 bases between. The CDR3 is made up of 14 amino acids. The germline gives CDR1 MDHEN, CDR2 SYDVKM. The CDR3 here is CASRGGTSNQPQHF. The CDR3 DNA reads TGTGCCAGCAGGGGGGGAACTAGCAATCAGCCCCAGCATTTT. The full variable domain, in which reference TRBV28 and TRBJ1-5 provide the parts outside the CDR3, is DVKVTQSSRYLVKRTGEKVFLECVQDMDHENMFWYRQDPGLGLRLIYFSYDVKMKEKGDIPEGYSVSREKKERFSLILESASTNQTSMYLCASRGGTSNQPQHFGDGTRLSIL.

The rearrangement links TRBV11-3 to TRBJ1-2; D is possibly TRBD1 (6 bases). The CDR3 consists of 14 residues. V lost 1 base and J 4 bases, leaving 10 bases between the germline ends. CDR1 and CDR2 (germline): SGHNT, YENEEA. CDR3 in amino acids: CASSLGTGPYGYTF. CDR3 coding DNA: TGTGCCAGCAGCTTAGGTACAGGGCCCTATGGCTACACCTTC. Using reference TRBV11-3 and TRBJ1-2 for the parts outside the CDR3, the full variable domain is EAGVVQSPRYKIIEKKQPVAFWCNPISGHNTLYWYLQNLGQGPELLIRYENEEAVDDSQLPKDRFSAERLKGVDSTLKIQPAELGDSAVYLCASSLGTGPYGYTFGSGTRLTVV.

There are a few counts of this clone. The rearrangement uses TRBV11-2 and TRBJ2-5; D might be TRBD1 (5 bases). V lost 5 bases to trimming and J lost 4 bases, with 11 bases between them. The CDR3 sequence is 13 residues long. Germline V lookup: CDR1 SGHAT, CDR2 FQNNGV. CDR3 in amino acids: CASSLGARETQYF. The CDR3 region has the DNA TGTGCCAGCAGCCTTGGGGCCCGAGAGACCCAGTACTTC.

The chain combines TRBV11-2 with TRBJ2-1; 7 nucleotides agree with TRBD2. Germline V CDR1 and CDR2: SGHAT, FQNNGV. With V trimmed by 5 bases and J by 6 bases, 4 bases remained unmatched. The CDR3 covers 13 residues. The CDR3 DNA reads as TGTGCCAGCAGCCTGGGACTACCCAATGAGCAGTTCTTC. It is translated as CASSLGLPNEQFF.

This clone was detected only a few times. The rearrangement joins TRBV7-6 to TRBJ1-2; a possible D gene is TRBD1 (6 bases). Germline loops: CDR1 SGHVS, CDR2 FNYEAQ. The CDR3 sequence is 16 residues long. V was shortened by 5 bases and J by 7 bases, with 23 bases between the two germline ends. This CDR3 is CASSALQGGTLGGYTF. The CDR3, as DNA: TGTGCCAGCAGCGCATTACAGGGAGGGACGTTAGGTGGCTACACCTTC.

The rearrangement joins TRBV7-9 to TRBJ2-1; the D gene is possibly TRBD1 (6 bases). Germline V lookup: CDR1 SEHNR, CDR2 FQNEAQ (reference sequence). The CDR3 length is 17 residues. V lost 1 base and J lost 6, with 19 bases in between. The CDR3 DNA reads TGTGCCAGCAGCTTAGAGGGGATCTTACAGGGCTCCAATGAGCAGTTCTTC. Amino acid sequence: CASSLEGILQGSNEQFF.

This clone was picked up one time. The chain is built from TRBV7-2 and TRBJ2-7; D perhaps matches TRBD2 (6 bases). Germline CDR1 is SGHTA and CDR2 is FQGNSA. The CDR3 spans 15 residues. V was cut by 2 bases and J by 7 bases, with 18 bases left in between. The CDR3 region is CASSLSRESRWEQYF. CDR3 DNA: TGTGCCAGCAGCTTAAGTCGGGAGTCGAGGTGGGAGCAGTACTTC.

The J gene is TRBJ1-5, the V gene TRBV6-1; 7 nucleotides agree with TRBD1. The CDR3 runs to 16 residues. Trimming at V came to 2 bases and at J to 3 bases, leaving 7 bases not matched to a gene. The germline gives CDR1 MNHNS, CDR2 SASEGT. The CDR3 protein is CASSERRTGFNQPQHF. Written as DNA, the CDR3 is TGTGCCAGCAGTGAACGAAGGACAGGCTTCAATCAGCCCCAGCATTTT.

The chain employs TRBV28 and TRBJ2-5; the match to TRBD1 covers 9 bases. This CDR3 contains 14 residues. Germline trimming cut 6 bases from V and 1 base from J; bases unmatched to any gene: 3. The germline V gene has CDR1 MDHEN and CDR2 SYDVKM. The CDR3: CASSRQGVQETQYF. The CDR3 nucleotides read TGTGCCAGCAGCCGACAGGGGGTCCAAGAGACCCAGTACTTC.

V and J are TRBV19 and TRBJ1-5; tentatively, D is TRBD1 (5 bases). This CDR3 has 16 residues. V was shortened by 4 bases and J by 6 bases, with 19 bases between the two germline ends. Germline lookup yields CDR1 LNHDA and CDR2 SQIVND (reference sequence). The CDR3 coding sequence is TGTGCCAGTAGTACTCCACGCGAGGCGGGGGGTCAGCCCCAGCATTTT. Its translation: CASSTPREAGGQPQHF.

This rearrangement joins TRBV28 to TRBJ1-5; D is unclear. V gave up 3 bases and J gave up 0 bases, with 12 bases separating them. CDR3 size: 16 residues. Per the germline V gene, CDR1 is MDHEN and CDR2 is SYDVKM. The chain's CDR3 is CASSFLPGYSNQPQHF. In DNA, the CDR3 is TGTGCCAGCAGTTTCCTCCCAGGCTATAGCAATCAGCCCCAGCATTTT.

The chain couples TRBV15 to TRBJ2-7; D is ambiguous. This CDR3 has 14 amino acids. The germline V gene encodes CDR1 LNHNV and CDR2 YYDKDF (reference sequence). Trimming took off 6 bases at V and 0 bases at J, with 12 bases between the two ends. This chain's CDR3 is CATRPRQASYEQYF. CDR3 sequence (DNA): TGTGCCACCAGGCCACGGCAGGCCTCCTACGAGCAGTACTTC.

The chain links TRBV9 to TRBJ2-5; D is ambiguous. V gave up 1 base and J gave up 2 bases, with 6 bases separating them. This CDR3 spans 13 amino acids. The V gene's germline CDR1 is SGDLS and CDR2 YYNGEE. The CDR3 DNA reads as TGTGCCAGCAGCGTAACCCAGCAAGAGACCCAGTACTTC. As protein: CASSVTQQETQYF.